The 2 T cell receptor beta chains below all came from one sample that was sequenced in a study of cytomegalovirus exposure and HLA in healthy donors. The PCR employed 60 Vbeta primers together with 13 Jbeta primers. Only in-frame clones appear in the TCRdb table, and some are missing; sequencing was by immunoSEQ multiplex PCR. The sample lists 75,000 to 95,000 clones; roughly 84% were seen once. Sample: PBMCs. These receptors came from a man aged 18 to 30 in good health and CMV-seronegative.

This chain links TRBV7-2 with TRBJ1-1, with D possibly TRBD1 on 5 matching bases. V dropped 11 bases and J dropped 0 bases, with 13 bases sitting between them. CDR3 size: 13 residues. Germline V gene sequence: CDR1 SGHTA, CDR2 FQGNSA. The CDR3 protein is CASTGDLNTEAFF. The CDR3 bases are TGTGCCTCCACGGGGGACCTGAACACTGAAGCTTTCTTT.

V usage is TRBV4-3 and J usage is TRBJ1-4; 7 bases map to TRBD1. Germline CDR1 reads LGHNA; CDR2 reads YSLEER. V gave up 1 base and J gave up 7 bases; unmatched junction bases: 15. This CDR3 is 18 amino acids long. Written as DNA, the CDR3 is TGCGCCAGCAGCCAAGGCGTGGACAGGCGCCTAGTTGGTGAAAAACTGTTTTTT. Its translation is CASSQGVDRRLVGEKLFF.